The 32 T cell receptor beta chains below come from one sample, sequenced in a study of blood T cells in healthy people across ages. Primed by a sample-barcoded 5' primer and a J-beta primer mix, a second PCR proceeded for 7 to 11 cycles. TCRdb redid the calling of the 5' RACE reads with MiXCR, one entry per CDR3 protein. The sample shows 540,000 or so distinct CDR3 sequences, about 45% of them seen only once. Sequencing was done on a sample of blood. The receptors were sampled from a man older than 75 in good health.

This clonotype was observed at least ten times. The rearrangement joins TRBV6-5 to TRBJ2-5; 9 bases fit TRBD1. This CDR3 has 16 residues. V lost 5 bases to trimming and J lost 5 bases; unmatched junction nucleotides: 12. Germline CDR1 MNHEY, CDR2 SVGAGI. Here the CDR3 DNA reads TGTGCCAGCAGTATTCACAGGGGGACAGGGACTGAGACCCAGTACTTC. This gives the protein CASSIHRGTGTETQYF.

This clonotype showed up just a few times. This chain connects TRBV7-2 to TRBJ2-1; TRBD2 matches at 9 bases. CDR3 size: 16 residues. Germline CDR1 is SGHTA and CDR2 is FQGNSA. J lost 0 bases, V lost 6 bases, and 6 bases had no gene match. DNA for the CDR3: TGTGCCAGCAGTTTGCTAGCGGGGTCCTCCTACAATGAGCAGTTCTTC. It translates to CASSLLAGSSYNEQFF.

The chain joins TRBV20-1 to TRBJ2-1, with 8 bases lining up with TRBD1. Germline V lookup: CDR1 DFQATT, CDR2 SNEGSKA (reference sequence). Trimming took 1 base from V and 2 from J; bases not matched to a gene: 7. This CDR3 comprises 16 residues. CDR3 sequence: CSARGSQGATYNEQFF. Here the CDR3 DNA reads TGCAGTGCTAGAGGCTCCCAGGGGGCCACCTACAATGAGCAGTTCTTC.

For this clonotype: A read error may explain this, as a much larger clone is one base away. The chain couples TRBV6-6 to TRBJ1-2; D unclear. The CDR3 contains 14 residues. CDR1 is MNHNY, CDR2 SVGAGI, per germline (reference sequence). The CDR3, as DNA: TGTGCCAACAGTTATCTCGACGCGGCTTATGGCTACACCTTC. Its protein product is CANSYLDAAYGYTF.

The V call is TRBV7-3, the J call TRBJ2-1, with 9 nucleotides matching TRBD2. Germline V gene lookup returns CDR1 SGHTA and CDR2 FQGTGA. This CDR3 is 16 amino acids long. Germline trimming cut 2 bases from V and 5 bases from J; bases unmatched to any gene: 7. The CDR3, as DNA: TGTGCCAGCAGCTTAGCGGGGGGGCTCGGGGACAATGAGCAGTTCTTC. Protein: CASSLAGGLGDNEQFF.

This clonotype was seen only a few times. The chain is built from TRBV5-1 and TRBJ2-3; D is perhaps TRBD1 or TRBD2 (5 bases each). Germline CDR1 SGHRS, CDR2 YFSETQ. The length of the CDR3 is 15 residues. V shed 0 bases and J shed 0 bases, with 8 bases lying between them. CDR3 in amino acids: CASSLAGPSTDTQYF. The CDR3 DNA is TGCGCCAGCAGCTTGGCGGGACCTAGCACAGATACGCAGTATTTT.

In its sample, this clonotype was seen a few times. The chain links TRBV25-1 to TRBJ1-5, with D maybe TRBD1 (6 bases). The CDR3 runs to 14 residues. The germline CDR1 and CDR2 sequences are MGHDK and SYGVNS. Trimming removed 6 bases at V and 9 bases at J, with 18 bases between. The CDR3 sequence is CASSETGHLRPQHF. CDR3 in DNA: TGTGCCAGCAGCGAGACAGGCCATTTACGGCCCCAGCATTTT.

Only a few counts were recorded for this clonotype. This chain joins TRBV29-1 and TRBJ1-1, with 8 bases identical to TRBD1. Germline trimming cut 1 base from V and 8 bases from J; bases unmatched to any gene: 3. Germline CDR1 SQVTM, CDR2 ANQGSEA. The CDR3 length is 12 residues. The DNA for the CDR3 is TGCAGCGTTGAAGGGACAGGGTACGAAGCTTTCTTT. Translating gives CSVEGTGYEAFF.

J is TRBJ2-1 and V is TRBV7-6; no clear D gene. This CDR3 has 13 residues. Between the trimmed V and J ends, which lost 1 base and 8 bases, there was a span of 9 bases. CDR1 is SGHVS, CDR2 FNYEAQ, per germline. CDR3 protein: CASSLGDPYEQFF. DNA for the CDR3: TGTGCCAGCAGCTTAGGGGATCCCTATGAGCAGTTCTTC.

Of note for this clonotype: It may be a read error: a sequence one base away is much more abundant. This rearrangement joins TRBV9 to TRBJ2-5, with D uncertain. The CDR3 runs to 13 residues. Germline V gives CDR1 SGDLS, CDR2 YYNGEE. CDR3 amino acids: CASSVGAQETQHF. The CDR3 DNA follows: TGTGCCAGCAGCGTAGGTGCTCAAGAGACCCAGCACTTC.

The J gene is TRBJ2-3, the V gene TRBV20-1, with D unclear. The CDR3 covers 13 residues. The germline V gene encodes CDR1 DFQATT and CDR2 SNEGSKA (reference sequence). V lost 6 bases and J 0 bases, leaving 10 bases between the germline ends. The DNA of the CDR3 is TGCAGTGCCAAGAGACTTAGCACAGATACGCAGTATTTT. It is translated as CSAKRLSTDTQYF.

V gene TRBV20-1 combines with J gene TRBJ2-7; no definite D call. Trimming cost V 2 bases and J 5 bases, with 7 bases left between them. Germline CDR1 is DFQATT and CDR2 is SNEGSKA (reference sequence). The CDR3 is made up of 11 amino acids. The CDR3 reads CSARFGDEQYF. The CDR3, as DNA: TGCAGTGCTAGATTTGGGGACGAGCAGTACTTC.

This chain links TRBV30 with TRBJ2-6, with D unresolved. This CDR3 has 18 residues. V was pared by 3 bases and J by 0 bases, with 18 bases between. From germline, CDR1 is GTSNPN and CDR2 SVGIG (reference sequence). The CDR3 nucleotides read TGTGCCTGGAGCAACAAAGGGCAGCGTCGCTCTGGGGCCAACGTCCTGACTTTC. It yields the protein CAWSNKGQRRSGANVLTF.

The chain couples TRBV12-3 or TRBV12-4 to TRBJ2-1; the D gene is possibly TRBD2 (6 bases). With the DNA end fitting TRBJ2-7 better, the J assignment may be wrong. This CDR3 region has 14 residues. The chain's CDR3 is CASNVRVGGNEQYF. The CDR3 DNA reads as TGTGCCAGCAATGTCAGAGTGGGAGGAAATGAGCAGTACTTC.

The chain couples TRBV20-1 to TRBJ1-1; a possible D gene is TRBD1 (5 bases). Trimming shortened V by 1 base and J by 3 bases, and 12 bases separated the two germline ends. The V gene's germline CDR1 is DFQATT and CDR2 SNEGSKA (reference sequence). This CDR3 is built from 14 residues. CDR3 residues: CSARVAGLYTEAFF. The CDR3 DNA reads as TGCAGTGCTAGAGTAGCAGGGCTTTACACTGAAGCTTTCTTT.

The chain uses TRBV4-3 and TRBJ1-4, with D maybe TRBD1 (5 bases). Trimming took 0 bases from V and 7 from J, leaving 18 bases between them. The CDR3 consists of 17 residues. Germline CDR1 and CDR2: LGHNA and YSLEER. The CDR3: CASSQDTVQSQGEKLFF. The CDR3 DNA reads TGCGCCAGCAGCCAAGATACGGTTCAGTCCCAGGGTGAAAAACTGTTTTTT.

The V gene is TRBV4-1, the J gene TRBJ2-7; tentatively, D is TRBD1 (5 bases). The germline CDR1 and CDR2 sequences are MGHRA and YSYEKL. The CDR3 totals 15 residues. V was pared by 1 base and J by 3 bases, with 13 bases between. CDR3: CASSQVADRGYEQYF. The CDR3 nucleotides read TGCGCCAGCAGCCAAGTGGCAGACAGAGGCTACGAGCAGTACTTC.

The gene calls are TRBV6-6 and TRBJ2-7, with a tentative D call TRBD1 (6 bases). Per the germline V gene, CDR1 is MNHNY and CDR2 is SVGAGI (reference sequence). Trimming shortened V by 7 bases and J by 4 bases, and 17 bases separated the two germline ends. The CDR3 is 14 residues long. CDR3 DNA sequence: TGTGCCAGCACCGCAGGGGCGCCAAAGTACGAGCAGTACTTC. Its translation: CASTAGAPKYEQYF.

This clonotype was recorded a few times. This chain links TRBV7-3 with TRBJ1-2; D possibly corresponds to TRBD1 (5 bases). Trimming cost V 3 bases and J 7 bases, with 12 bases left between them. The CDR3 is 13 amino acids. CDR1 and CDR2 (germline): SGHTA, FQGTGA. This chain's CDR3 is CASSFLGGSGYTF. The CDR3, as DNA: TGTGCCAGCAGCTTCCTCGGGGGTTCTGGCTACACCTTC.

The V and J genes are TRBV25-1 and TRBJ1-2, with TRBD1 as a possible D gene (5 bases). In germline, CDR1 is MGHDK, CDR2 SYGVNS. Trimming took 8 bases from V and 2 from J, leaving 9 bases between them. This CDR3 is 12 amino acids long. The CDR3 sequence: CASLDRNYGYTF. The CDR3 DNA sequence: TGTGCCAGCCTCGACAGAAACTATGGCTACACCTTC.

The chain is built from TRBV20-1 and TRBJ2-4, with TRBD2 identical over 11 bases. CDR3 size: 14 residues. The V gene's germline CDR1 is DFQATT and CDR2 SNEGSKA (reference sequence). V shed 5 bases and J 3 bases; nucleotides not matched to a gene: 3. CDR3 protein: CSASSGGLKNIQYF. DNA of the CDR3: TGCAGTGCTTCTAGCGGGGGGCTCAAAAACATTCAGTACTTC.

This clonotype was found a few times. J is TRBJ1-4 and V is TRBV13; D is possibly TRBD1 (6 bases). CDR3 size: 13 residues. Germline V CDR1 and CDR2: PRHDT, FYEKMQ (reference sequence). The germline V and J ends were trimmed by 5 bases and 8 bases, with 12 bases remaining between them. Here the CDR3 DNA reads TGTGCCAGCAGCCGGTGGGGGCTGGAAAAACTGTTTTTT. It specifies CASSRWGLEKLFF.

Worth noting for this clonotype: A read error may be the cause here, since a much bigger clone is one base away. The chain joins TRBV6-5 to TRBJ2-7; D possibly matches TRBD1 or TRBD2 (5 bases each). This CDR3 contains 16 residues. Per germline, CDR1 MNHEY and CDR2 SVGAGI. The CDR3 region is CAGSYRPGPRPDEQYF. The CDR3, as DNA: TGTGCCGGCAGTTACCGACCGGGACCCAGGCCCGACGAGCAGTACTTC.

The chain carries TRBV6-2 or TRBV6-3 and TRBJ2-3, with 7 bases fitting TRBD1. V gave up 7 bases and J gave up 4 bases; unmatched junction bases: 8. The CDR3 consists of 14 residues. Germline CDR1 and CDR2: MNHEY and SVGEGT. The CDR3 sequence is CASTDRVPADTQYF. The CDR3 bases are TGTGCCAGCACCGACAGGGTTCCTGCAGATACGCAGTATTTT.

A few counts support this clonotype. J is TRBJ2-3 and V is TRBV20-1; D may be TRBD2 (5 bases). Looked up from germline, CDR1 is DFQATT and CDR2 is SNEGSKA (reference sequence). The CDR3 is 16 residues long. V lost 1 base and J 1 base, leaving 15 bases between the germline ends. The DNA of the CDR3 is TGCAGTGCTAGAGCCCCCCGGCGGGCCGGCACAGATACGCAGTATTTT. This translates into CSARAPRRAGTDTQYF.

This sequence joins TRBV3-1 and TRBJ2-3; a weak D match, TRBD2 (6 bases). Germline V gene lookup returns CDR1 LGHDT and CDR2 YNNKEL (reference sequence). The CDR3 sequence is 13 residues long. Deletions cut 4 bases from V and 5 bases from J, with 10 bases between. CDR3 protein: CASSRDWIDTQYF. The CDR3 bases are TGTGCCAGCAGCCGGGACTGGATAGATACGCAGTATTTT.

This clonotype has more than one count but fewer than ten. The chain carries TRBV16 and TRBJ2-4; 9 nucleotides align to TRBD2. The J call may be wrong; the DNA end is better matched by TRBJ2-5. There are 15 residues in the CDR3. The germline V gene has CDR1 KGHSY and CDR2 FQNENV. CDR3 coding DNA: TGTGCCAGCAGCCTCCGACTAGCGGCAAAAGAGACCCAGTACTTC. Its translation: CASSLRLAAKETQYF.

The chain links TRBV27 to TRBJ1-5, with D unresolved. V dropped 0 bases and J dropped 7 bases, with 13 bases sitting between them. Per germline, CDR1 MNHEY and CDR2 SMNVEV (reference sequence). This CDR3 region has 15 residues. CDR3 loop: CASSLSPGPGQPQHF. Written as DNA, the CDR3 is TGTGCCAGCAGTTTATCCCCAGGTCCGGGACAGCCCCAGCATTTT.

The table lists this clonotype with a few counts. The genes are TRBV9 and TRBJ2-1; D is unclear. CDR1 is SGDLS, CDR2 YYNGEE, per germline. Trimming removed 0 bases at V and 0 bases at J, with 13 bases between. The CDR3 length is 17 residues. The CDR3 sequence: CASSVDPVGSSYNEQFF. In DNA form, the CDR3 reads TGTGCCAGCAGCGTAGACCCGGTGGGAAGCTCCTACAATGAGCAGTTCTTC.

In its sample, this clonotype was seen a few times. The chain joins TRBV24-1 to TRBJ2-1; D assignment may be TRBD1 or TRBD2 (5 bases each). There are 13 residues in the CDR3. CDR1 and CDR2 from the germline V gene are KGHDR and SFDVKD. V dropped 4 bases and J dropped 3 bases, with 6 bases sitting between them. The CDR3 DNA reads as TGTGCCACCAGTGAGGGGGACTACAATGAGCAGTTCTTC. This gives the protein CATSEGDYNEQFF.

The chain is built from TRBV2 and TRBJ2-1; 7 bases are shared with TRBD1. CDR1 SNHLY and CDR2 FYNNEI come from the germline V gene. This CDR3 has 15 amino acids. Trimming took 3 bases from V and 2 from J; bases not matched to a gene: 4. In DNA, the CDR3 is TGTGCCAGCAGTGACGCGACAGGGACCTACAATGAGCAGTTCTTC. This codes for CASSDATGTYNEQFF.

The chain is built from TRBV12-3 or TRBV12-4 and TRBJ1-2; D perhaps matches TRBD1 (6 bases). The CDR3 is 13 residues long. Trimming took 6 bases from V and 8 from J, leaving 16 bases between them. The CDR3 loop reads CASSQQGRRGYTF. CDR3 bases: TGTGCCAGCAGCCAACAGGGAAGGAGGGGCTACACCTTC.